The 11 T cell receptor beta chains given below trace back to one sample, sequenced in a study of CD8+ T cells in alopecia areata. Investigators isolated RNA and reverse transcribed it into cDNA to act as the sequencing template. Some clones are missing from TCRdb's copy, which holds only in-frame ones; the method was immunoSEQ multiplex PCR. The specimen has around 290,000 clones, none found just once. Pooled cells of cutaneous lymph node origin were sorted on CD4, CD8alpha, NKG2D, NKG2ACE and other markers. The source material was CD4+ T cells sorted from a lymph node. The receptors here all came from a C3H/HeJ mouse with alopecia areata. MHC haplotype of the strain: H2-k.

This clone was observed a handful of times. This may stem from a read error, because a much larger clone lies one nucleotide away. The listed genes are named as in mouse. The read terminates 4 residues ahead of where the CDR3 ends, so the germline J gene completes it. This chain uses TRBV5 with TRBJ1-1, with TRBD1 identical over 7 bases. The CDR3 covers 12 residues. Germline CDR1 LGHNA, CDR2 YNLKQL (reference sequence). The covered CDR3 bases are TGTGCCAGCAGCCAGACAGGGTCA. It codes for CASSQTGS. The CDR3 reads in full as CASSQTGSEVFF.

There are a few counts of this clone. Gene labels here are mouse ones. The DNA ends 4 residues before the CDR3 does, and the rest of the CDR3 is filled in from the germline J gene. The chain couples TRBV14 to TRBJ2-5, with 10 bases identical to TRBD2. The CDR3 totals 16 residues. Germline V gene data show CDR1 as SGHDT and CDR2 as FRDEAV. CDR3 in amino acids: CASSFFWGGESDTQYF. CDR3 DNA, as far as it was read: TGTGCCAGCAGTTTCTTCTGGGGGGGCGAGTCGGAC.

This clone was seen more than once but under ten times. Gene labels here are mouse ones. The CDR3 is cut off 4 residues early in the read; its end comes from the germline J gene. The genes are TRBV5 and TRBJ2-3; TRBD2 matches 13 bases. CDR1 and CDR2 (germline): LGHNA, YNLKQL (reference sequence). The CDR3 has 16 residues. The V and J ends lost 4 bases and 2 bases, in that order; junction bases with no gene match: 3. The part of the CDR3 DNA that was read is TGTGCCAGCAGCCGGACTGGGGGGGCGCCTGCAGAA. Translated, it gives CASSRTGGAPAE. The whole CDR3 sequence is CASSRTGGAPAETLYF.

On this clone: Any gene name here is a mouse gene name. The read halts 4 residues ahead of the CDR3 end, with the missing end drawn from the germline J gene. This same CDR3 is encoded by further DNA sequences in the sample. This chain connects TRBV19 to TRBJ2-3; the D gene is possibly TRBD1 (6 bases). In germline, CDR1 is FNHDT, CDR2 SITEND (reference sequence). Deletions cut 2 bases from V and 0 bases from J, with 7 bases between. The CDR3 has 14 residues. CDR3 DNA, as far as it was read: TGTGCCAGCAGTATCCAGGGGAGTGCAGAA. Its protein is CASSIQGSAE. The whole CDR3 protein reads CASSIQGSAETLYF. The whole variable domain, remainder taken from reference TRBV19 and TRBJ2-3, is GGIITQTPKFLIGQEGQKLTLKCQQNFNHDTMYWYRQDSGKGLRLIYYSITENDLQKGDLSEGYDASREKKSSFSLTVTSAQKNEMAVFLCASSIQGSAETLYFGSGTRLTVL.

Comments on this clone: Any gene name here is a mouse gene name. Coverage ceases 4 residues before the CDR3 finishes, and the germline J gene fills in the end. V is TRBV5 and J is TRBJ2-1; tentatively, D is TRBD1 (5 bases). V lost 4 bases to trimming and J lost 0 bases, with 10 bases between them. The CDR3 loop spans 15 amino acids. CDR1 is LGHNA and CDR2 is YNLKQL in the germline V gene (reference sequence). CDR3 bases read: TGTGCCAGCAGCCTCCTGACAGATAACTATGCT. This encodes CASSLLTDNYA. The whole CDR3 reads CASSLLTDNYAEQFF.

To note about this clone: Gene names refer to mouse genes. The read ends 4 residues shy of where the CDR3 ends; the end is completed using the germline J gene. Additional DNA sequences in this sample encode the identical CDR3. The chain joins TRBV31 to TRBJ2-5; unclear D gene. The CDR3 has 13 amino acids. In germline, CDR1 is GKSSPN, CDR2 SITVG. Trimming took 1 base from V and 0 from J, leaving 5 bases between them. The CDR3 spells CAWSPVNQDTQYF. CDR3 bases read: TGTGCCTGGAGTCCTGTTAACCAAGAC.

This clone turned up a few times. Gene names denote mouse genes. The read comes to an end 4 residues before the CDR3 does, leaving the germline J gene to fill in the end. V and J are TRBV1 and TRBJ2-1; 12 positions match TRBD2. From germline, CDR1 is NSQYPW and CDR2 LRSPGD (reference sequence). This CDR3 region has 16 residues. Incomplete CDR3 DNA: TGCACCTGCAGTGTCCGGGACTGGGGGGTCAGGGCT. Amino acid sequence: CTCSVRDWGVRA. The full CDR3 sequence reads CTCSVRDWGVRAEQFF.

As regards this clone: Gene names refer to mouse genes. The read stops 4 residues short of the end of the CDR3; the missing end is completed from the germline J gene. The chain is built from TRBV19 and TRBJ2-1; possibly TRBD2 for D (5 bases). Deletions cut 2 bases from V and 2 bases from J, with 8 bases between. The CDR3 extends over 14 amino acids. Germline-derived CDR1 and CDR2 are FNHDT and SITEND (reference sequence). Here the CDR3 reads CASSIPGHYAEQFF. The sequenced part of the CDR3 DNA is TGTGCCAGCAGTATCCCTGGGCACTATGCT.

This clone was found many times. The germline and genes are mouse ones. The DNA ends 4 residues before the CDR3 does, and the rest of the CDR3 is filled in from the germline J gene. The J gene is TRBJ1-2, the V gene TRBV13-3; 9 bases line up with TRBD1. The CDR3 runs to 14 residues. The V gene end was trimmed by 4 bases and the J gene end by 4 bases; junction bases not matched to a gene: 5. The germline gives CDR1 NNHDY, CDR2 SYVADS. CDR3 DNA (partial): TGTGCCAGCAGTCTACAGGGGGCAGGCTCC. This encodes CASSLQGAGS. The whole CDR3 is CASSLQGAGSDYTF.

This clone was observed a few times. Gene labels here are mouse ones. The sequenced part of the CDR3 DNA is TGTGCCAGCAGCCGGACAGAAAATAATTCGCCC. Residues: CASSRTENNSP. The CDR3 as a whole reads CASSRTENNSPLYF. The gene calls are TRBV13-1 and TRBJ1-6; possible D gene TRBD1, 6 bases. Read coverage stops 3 residues before the CDR3 terminus; the germline J gene supplies the remainder. TRBJ1-6 falls under the ORF class, with uncertain function. The length of the CDR3 is 14 residues. Germline V CDR1 and CDR2: NSHNY, SYGAGN. V dropped 5 bases and J dropped 5 bases, with 11 bases sitting between them.

This clone has only a few counts. Gene names are the mouse ones. Read data end 4 residues before the CDR3 end; the end is taken from the germline J gene. The chain recombines TRBV5 with TRBJ1-1; D uncertain. V lost 4 bases to trimming and J lost 0 bases, with 6 bases between them. Germline V gene sequence: CDR1 LGHNA, CDR2 YNLKQL (reference sequence). The CDR3 sequence is 13 residues long. The part of the CDR3 DNA that was read is TGTGCCAGCAGCCCCGACTCAAACACA. This sequence encodes CASSPDSNT. The entire CDR3 reads CASSPDSNTEVFF.